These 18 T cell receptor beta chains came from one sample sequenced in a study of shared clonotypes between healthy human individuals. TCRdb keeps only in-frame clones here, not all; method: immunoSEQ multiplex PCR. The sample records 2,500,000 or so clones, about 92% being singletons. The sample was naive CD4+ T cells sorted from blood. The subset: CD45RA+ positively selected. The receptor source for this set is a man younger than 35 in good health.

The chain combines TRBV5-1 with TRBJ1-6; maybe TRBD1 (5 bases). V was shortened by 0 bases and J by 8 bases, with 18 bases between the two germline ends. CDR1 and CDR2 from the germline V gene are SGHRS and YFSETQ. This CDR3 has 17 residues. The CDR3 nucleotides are TGCGCCAGCAGCTTGGTAGTATCTGGATTGGGGCATTCACCCCTCCACTTT. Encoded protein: CASSLVVSGLGHSPLHF.

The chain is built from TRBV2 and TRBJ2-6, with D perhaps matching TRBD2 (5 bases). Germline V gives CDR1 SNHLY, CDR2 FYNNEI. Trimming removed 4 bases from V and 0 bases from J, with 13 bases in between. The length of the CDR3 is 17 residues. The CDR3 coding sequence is TGTGCCAGCAGTGTGGAGGCAGATCCCTCTGGGGCCAACGTCCTGACTTTC. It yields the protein CASSVEADPSGANVLTF.

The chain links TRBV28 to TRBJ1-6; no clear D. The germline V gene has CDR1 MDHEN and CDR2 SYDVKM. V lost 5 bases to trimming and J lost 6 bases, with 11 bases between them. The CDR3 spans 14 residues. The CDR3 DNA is TGTGCCAGCAGTCCCGACAATTCTAATTCACCCCTCCACTTT. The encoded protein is CASSPDNSNSPLHF.

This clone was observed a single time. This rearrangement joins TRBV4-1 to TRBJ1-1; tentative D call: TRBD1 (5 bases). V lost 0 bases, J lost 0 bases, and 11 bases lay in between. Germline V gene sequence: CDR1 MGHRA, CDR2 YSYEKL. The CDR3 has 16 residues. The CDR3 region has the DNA TGCGCCAGCAGCCAAGATTGGGACCTCTTGAACACTGAAGCTTTCTTT. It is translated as CASSQDWDLLNTEAFF.

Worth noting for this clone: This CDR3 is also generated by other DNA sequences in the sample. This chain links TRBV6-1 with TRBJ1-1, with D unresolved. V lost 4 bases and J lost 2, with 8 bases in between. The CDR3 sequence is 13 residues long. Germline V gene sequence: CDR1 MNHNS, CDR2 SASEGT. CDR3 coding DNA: TGTGCCAGCAGTGGGCAGCCCAACACTGAAGCTTTCTTT. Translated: CASSGQPNTEAFF.

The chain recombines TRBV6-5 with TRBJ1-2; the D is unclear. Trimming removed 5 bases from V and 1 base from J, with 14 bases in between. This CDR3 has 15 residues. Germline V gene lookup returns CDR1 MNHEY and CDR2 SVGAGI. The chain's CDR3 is CASSRKVEVNYGYTF. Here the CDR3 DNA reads TGTGCCAGCAGTCGCAAGGTCGAGGTTAACTATGGCTACACCTTC.

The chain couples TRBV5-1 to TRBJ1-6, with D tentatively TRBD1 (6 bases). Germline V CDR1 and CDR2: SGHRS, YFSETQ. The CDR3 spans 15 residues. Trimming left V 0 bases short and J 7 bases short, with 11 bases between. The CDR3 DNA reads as TGCGCCAGCAGCTTGGACCAGGGGAGAAATTCACCCCTCCACTTT. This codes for CASSLDQGRNSPLHF.

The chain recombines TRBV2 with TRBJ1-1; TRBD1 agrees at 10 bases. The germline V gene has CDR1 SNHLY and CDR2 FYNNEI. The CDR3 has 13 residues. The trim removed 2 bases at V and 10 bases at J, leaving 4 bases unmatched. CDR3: CASSESGQGRAFF. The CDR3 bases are TGTGCCAGCAGTGAATCGGGACAGGGGCGAGCTTTCTTT.

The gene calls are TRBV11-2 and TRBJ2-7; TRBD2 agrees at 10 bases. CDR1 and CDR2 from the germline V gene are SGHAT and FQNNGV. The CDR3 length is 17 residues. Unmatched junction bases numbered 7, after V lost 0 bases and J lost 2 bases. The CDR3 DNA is TGTGCCAGCAGCTTAGATGGTAGCGGGAGGCCAACCTACGAGCAGTACTTC. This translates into CASSLDGSGRPTYEQYF.

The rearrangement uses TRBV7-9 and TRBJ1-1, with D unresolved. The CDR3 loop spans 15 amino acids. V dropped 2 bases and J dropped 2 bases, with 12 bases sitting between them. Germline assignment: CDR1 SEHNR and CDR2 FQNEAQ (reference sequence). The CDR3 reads CASSLSLGSNTEAFF. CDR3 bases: TGTGCCAGCAGCTTATCACTCGGCAGTAACACTGAAGCTTTCTTT.

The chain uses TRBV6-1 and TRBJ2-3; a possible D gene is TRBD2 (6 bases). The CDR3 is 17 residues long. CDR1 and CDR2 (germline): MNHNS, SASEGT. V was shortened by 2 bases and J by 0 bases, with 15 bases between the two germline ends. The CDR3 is CASSELALGPSTDTQYF. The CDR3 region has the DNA TGTGCCAGCAGTGAACTAGCGCTGGGTCCTAGCACAGATACGCAGTATTTT.

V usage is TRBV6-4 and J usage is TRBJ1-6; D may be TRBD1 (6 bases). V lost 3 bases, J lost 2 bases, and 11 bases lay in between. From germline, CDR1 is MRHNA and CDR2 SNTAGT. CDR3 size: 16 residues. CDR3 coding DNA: TGTGCCAGCAGTGAAACAGGGCCTACCTATAATTCACCCCTCCACTTT. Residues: CASSETGPTYNSPLHF.

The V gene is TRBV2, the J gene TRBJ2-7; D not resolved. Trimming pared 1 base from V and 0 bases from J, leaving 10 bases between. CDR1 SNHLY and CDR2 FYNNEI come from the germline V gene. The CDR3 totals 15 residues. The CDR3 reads CASSEELQSSYEQYF. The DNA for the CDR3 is TGTGCCAGCAGTGAAGAATTACAGAGCTCCTACGAGCAGTACTTC.

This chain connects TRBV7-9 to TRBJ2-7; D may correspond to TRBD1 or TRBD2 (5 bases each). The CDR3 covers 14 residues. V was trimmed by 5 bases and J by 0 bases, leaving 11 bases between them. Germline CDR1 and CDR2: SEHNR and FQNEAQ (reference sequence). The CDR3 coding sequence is TGTGCCAGCAGCCCACCGGGGCCCTCCTACGAGCAGTACTTC. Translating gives CASSPPGPSYEQYF.

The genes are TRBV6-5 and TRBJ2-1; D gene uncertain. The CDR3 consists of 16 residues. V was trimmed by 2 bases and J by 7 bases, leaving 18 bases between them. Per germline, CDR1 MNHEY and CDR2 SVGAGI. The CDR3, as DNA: TGTGCCAGCAGTTACATCGGGCCCGCTAGGGCAAATGAGCAGTTCTTC. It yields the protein CASSYIGPARANEQFF.

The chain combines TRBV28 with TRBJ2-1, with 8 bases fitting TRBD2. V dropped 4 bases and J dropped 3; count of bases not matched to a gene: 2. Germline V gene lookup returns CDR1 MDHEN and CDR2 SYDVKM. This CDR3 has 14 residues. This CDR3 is CASSSAGDYNEQFF. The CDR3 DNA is TGTGCCAGCAGTTCAGCGGGAGACTACAATGAGCAGTTCTTC.

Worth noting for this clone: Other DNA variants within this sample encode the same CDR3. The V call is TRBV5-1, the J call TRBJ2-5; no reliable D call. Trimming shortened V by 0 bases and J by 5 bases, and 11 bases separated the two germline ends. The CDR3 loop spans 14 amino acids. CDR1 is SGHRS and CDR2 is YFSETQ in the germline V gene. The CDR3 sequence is CASSLGAVQETQYF. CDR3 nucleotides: TGCGCCAGCAGCTTGGGGGCGGTCCAGGAGACCCAGTACTTC.

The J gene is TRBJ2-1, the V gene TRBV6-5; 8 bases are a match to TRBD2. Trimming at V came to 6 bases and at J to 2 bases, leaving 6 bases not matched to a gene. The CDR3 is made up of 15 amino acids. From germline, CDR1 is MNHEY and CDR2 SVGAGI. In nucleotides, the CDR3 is TGTGCCAGCAGCCGAAGCGGGGGCGCCTACAATGAGCAGTTCTTC. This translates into CASSRSGGAYNEQFF.